These 11 T cell receptor beta chains were sequenced from one sample in a study of blood T cell repertoires in COVID-19. The protocol was immunoSEQ multiplex PCR, while the TCRdb copy is restricted to in-frame clones and leaves out a portion. There are about 210,000 clones in the sample; more than 80% occur only once, and about a tenth lies in the top ten. The sample was PBMCs or T cells enriched from blood (not recorded which). All receptors derive from a man aged 35 to 55 who had recovered from COVID-19.

V is TRBV5-6 and J is TRBJ1-4; TRBD1 is a possible D gene (6 bases). The CDR3 has 16 amino acids. V shed 3 bases and J shed 7 bases, with 19 bases lying between them. Germline loops: CDR1 SGHDT, CDR2 YYEEEE. The chain's CDR3 is CASSWAQGNQIEKLFF. The CDR3 nucleotides read TGTGCCAGCAGCTGGGCCCAGGGGAACCAAATTGAAAAACTGTTTTTT.

The CDR3 is CASTNGGTLNTEAFF. The CDR3 region has the DNA TGTGCCAGCACTAACGGGGGGACGCTGAACACTGAAGCTTTCTTT. V is TRBV6-5 and J is TRBJ1-1; D perhaps matches TRBD1 (5 bases). V dropped 7 bases and J dropped 0 bases, with 15 bases sitting between them. Per germline, CDR1 MNHEY and CDR2 SVGAGI. The CDR3 is 15 residues long.

About this clone itself: Other DNA sequences in this specimen translate into the identical CDR3. J is TRBJ2-7 and V is TRBV6-5; TRBD2 matches at 10 bases. The CDR3 spans 15 residues. V trimming: 0 bases; J trimming: 4 bases; junction bases outside the gene matches: 3. Germline CDR1 and CDR2: MNHEY and SVGAGI. CDR3 region: CASSYSAGGIYEQYF. The CDR3 coding sequence is TGTGCCAGCAGTTACTCAGCGGGGGGGATATACGAGCAGTACTTC.

This sequence joins TRBV3-1 (or the pseudogene TRBV3-2) and TRBJ1-5; D unresolved. The CDR3 consists of 14 residues. V lost 3 bases and J lost 3, with 9 bases in between. Germline lookup yields CDR1 LGHDT and CDR2 YNNKEL (reference sequence). For the CDR3, the DNA is TGTGCCAGCAGCCACTCGGGTTCCAATCAGCCCCAGCATTTT. This encodes CASSHSGSNQPQHF.

The chain uses TRBV19 and TRBJ2-1; D is unresolved. Trimming took 3 bases from V and 0 from J, leaving 9 bases between them. Germline lookup yields CDR1 LNHDA and CDR2 SQIVND (reference sequence). CDR3 length: 15 amino acids. The CDR3 protein is CASSMAAYSYNEQFF. CDR3 bases: TGTGCCAGTAGTATGGCGGCGTACTCCTACAATGAGCAGTTCTTC.

A single count supports this clone. The V gene is TRBV13, the J gene TRBJ1-2; 9 nucleotides line up with TRBD1. In germline, CDR1 is PRHDT, CDR2 FYEKMQ (reference sequence). The CDR3 loop spans 17 amino acids. V dropped 4 bases and J dropped 4; count of bases not matched to a gene: 13. CDR3 coding DNA: TGTGCCAGCAGCTCCCCCCGACCTAAGACAGGGGGCTATGGCTACACCTTC. This translates into CASSSPRPKTGGYGYTF.

Ten or more counts support this clone. CDR3 coding DNA: TGTGCCAGCAGCTTTTCGGGCAGGGGTCAGACTGAAGCTTTCTTT. Translated, it gives CASSFSGRGQTEAFF. The chain has TRBV7-8 and TRBJ1-1, with a tentative D call TRBD1 (6 bases). This CDR3 contains 15 residues. V lost 3 bases and J lost 5, with 16 bases in between. Germline V lookup: CDR1 SGHVS, CDR2 FQNEAQ.

The genes are TRBV30 and TRBJ2-2; perhaps TRBD1 as D (6 bases). Trimming stripped 1 base from V and 4 bases from J, with 16 bases between. Per germline, CDR1 GTSNPN and CDR2 SVGIG (reference sequence). The length of the CDR3 is 16 residues. In DNA, the CDR3 is TGTGCCTGGAGTGAAACACCGGACAGCGTCACCGGGGAGCTGTTTTTT. This translates into CAWSETPDSVTGELFF.

The rearrangement links TRBV7-3 to TRBJ1-1, with 9 bases lining up with TRBD1. Germline assignment: CDR1 SGHTA and CDR2 FQGTGA. The CDR3 runs 17 residues. Trimming removed 0 bases from V and 5 bases from J; junction bases left unmatched: 10. The CDR3 region is CASSLTGSGQGSTEAFF. CDR3 sequence (DNA): TGTGCCAGCAGCTTAACAGGGTCGGGACAGGGTTCAACTGAAGCTTTCTTT. The complete variable domain, with remaining parts taken from reference TRBV7-3 and TRBJ1-1, reads GAGVSQTPSNKVTEKGKYVELRCDPISGHTALYWYRQSLGQGPEFLIYFQGTGAADDSGLPNDRFFAVRPEGSVSTLKIQRTERGDSAVYLCASSLTGSGQGSTEAFFGQGTRLTVV.

The chain combines TRBV18 with TRBJ2-5; TRBD2 matches 7 bases. Germline V lookup: CDR1 KGHSH, CDR2 LQKENI. The ends lost 3 bases at V and 5 bases at J; junction bases unmatched: 3. The CDR3 length is 13 residues. The CDR3 is CASSPGTMETQYF. The CDR3 nucleotides read TGTGCCAGCTCACCGGGGACTATGGAGACCCAGTACTTC.

This chain's CDR3 is CASSLTSGEGDTQYF. The CDR3 nucleotides are TGTGCCAGCAGTCTGACTAGCGGGGAAGGAGATACGCAGTATTTT. The chain recombines TRBV2 with TRBJ2-3; 11 positions agree with TRBD2. After removal of 5 bases from V and 5 bases from J, the junction contained 6 bases not matched to a gene. Germline lookup yields CDR1 SNHLY and CDR2 FYNNEI. This CDR3 has 15 residues.